The 29 T cell receptor beta chains in this list originate from one sample, sequenced in a study of identical twins. Using its own MiXCR run on the 5' RACE reads, TCRdb lists one record per CDR3 protein. Of a few hundred thousand distinct CDR3 sequences in the sample, under 20% were seen once. The sequenced sample consisted of naive T cells sorted from blood. Receptors originate from a man in his fifties in good health.

CDR3 sequence reads: CSARDLGTGVYNEQFF. Written as DNA, the CDR3 is TGCAGTGCTAGAGATCTAGGTACAGGAGTTTACAATGAGCAGTTCTTC. The rearrangement links TRBV20-1 to TRBJ2-1, with a weak D call TRBD1 (5 bases). The germline gives CDR1 DFQATT, CDR2 SNEGSKA (reference sequence). The V gene lost 0 bases and the J gene lost 4 bases, with 16 bases spanning the gap. The CDR3 covers 16 residues.

The rearrangement joins TRBV5-1 to TRBJ2-7, with a tentative D call TRBD2 (5 bases). Trimming left V 1 base short and J 6 bases short, with 17 bases between. There are 15 residues in the CDR3. CDR1 is SGHRS and CDR2 is YFSETQ in the germline V gene. CDR3 bases: TGCGCCAGCAGCTTGAGTGTCCGGGGTAGAGGCGAGCAGTACTTC. Amino acids: CASSLSVRGRGEQYF.

This clonotype has at least ten counts. The rearrangement joins TRBV15 to TRBJ2-1, with TRBD1 as a possible D gene (6 bases). The CDR3 totals 15 residues. Trimming left V 3 bases short and J 4 bases short, with 13 bases between. Germline CDR1 and CDR2: LNHNV and YYDKDF (reference sequence). CDR3 residues: CATSSKQGPYNEQFF. DNA for the CDR3: TGTGCCACCAGCAGTAAACAGGGCCCATACAATGAGCAGTTCTTC. The variable domain in full, with the rest retrieved from reference TRBV15 and TRBJ2-1, is DAMVIQNPRYQVTQFGKPVTLSCSQTLNHNVMYWYQQKSSQAPKLLFHYYDKDFNNEADTPDNFQSRRPNTSFCFLDIRSPGLGDTAMYLCATSSKQGPYNEQFFGPGTRLTVL.

The table lists this clonotype with a few counts. The chain joins TRBV11-1 to TRBJ1-2; D is ambiguous. There are 15 residues in the CDR3. V lost 3 bases to trimming and J lost 4 bases, with 15 bases between them. Looked up from germline, CDR1 is SGHAT and CDR2 is FQDESV (reference sequence). CDR3 sequence reads: CASSFRPGNSYGYTF. The CDR3 nucleotides read TGTGCCAGCAGCTTCCGTCCTGGAAATTCCTATGGCTACACCTTC.

The rearrangement joins TRBV7-9 to TRBJ2-7; 9 bases align to TRBD2. The CDR3 sequence is 14 residues long. The V and J ends lost 4 bases and 3 bases, in that order; junction bases with no gene match: 4. CDR1 SEHNR and CDR2 FQNEAQ come from the germline V gene (reference sequence). The CDR3 region has the DNA TGTGCCAGCAGCTGGGGCGGGGGGGTCTACGAGCAGTACTTC. Protein: CASSWGGGVYEQYF.

At least ten counts were recorded for this clonotype. The J gene is TRBJ2-1, the V gene TRBV27; D might be TRBD1 (6 bases). This CDR3 region has 12 residues. V was cut by 6 bases and J by 3 bases, with 6 bases left in between. Germline CDR1 is MNHEY and CDR2 is SMNVEV (reference sequence). This CDR3 is CASRQGYNEQFF. DNA for the CDR3: TGTGCCAGCAGACAGGGCTACAATGAGCAGTTCTTC.

This clonotype was counted ten times or more. V is TRBV12-3 or TRBV12-4 and J is TRBJ2-7; a weak D match, TRBD2 (5 bases). This CDR3 has 11 residues. Trimming stripped 2 bases from V and 7 bases from J, with 6 bases between. The CDR3 reads CASSLRGEQYF. The CDR3 DNA reads as TGTGCCAGCAGTTTAAGAGGGGAGCAGTACTTC.

This clonotype has a single count. The J gene is TRBJ2-7, the V gene TRBV6-2 or TRBV6-3; TRBD1 matches 8 bases. The V gene end was trimmed by 6 bases and the J gene end by 5 bases; junction bases not matched to a gene: 9. Per the germline V gene, CDR1 is MNHEY and CDR2 is SVGEGT. This CDR3 comprises 14 residues. The CDR3 protein is CASRFRGRYDEQYF. Here the CDR3 DNA reads TGTGCCAGCAGATTCAGGGGGCGCTACGACGAGCAGTACTTC.

The chain combines TRBV5-1 with TRBJ1-6; D may be TRBD1 (6 bases). Trimming cost V 2 bases and J 8 bases, with 11 bases left between them. The CDR3 sequence is 14 residues long. CDR1 is SGHRS and CDR2 is YFSETQ in the germline V gene. DNA of the CDR3: TGCGCCAGCAGCTTCCTGGACAGTGATTCACCCCTCCACTTT. The encoded protein is CASSFLDSDSPLHF.

The chain combines TRBV6-1 with TRBJ2-7, with 9 bases fitting TRBD1. The CDR3 covers 14 residues. Germline V gives CDR1 MNHNS, CDR2 SASEGT. V shed 6 bases and J 3 bases; nucleotides not matched to a gene: 6. The CDR3 sequence is CASRAGTGYYEQYF. DNA for the CDR3: TGTGCCAGCAGGGCCGGGACAGGGTACTACGAGCAGTACTTC.

This chain joins TRBV10-3 and TRBJ2-3; D tentatively fits TRBD1 or TRBD2 (5 bases each). V was trimmed by 4 bases and J by 5 bases, leaving 19 bases between them. CDR3 size: 16 residues. The germline gives CDR1 ENHRY, CDR2 SYGVKD. CDR3 nucleotide sequence: TGTGCCATCAGTGGAGCTCTAGGTAGGGGAGAAGATACGCAGTATTTT. This encodes CAISGALGRGEDTQYF.

The chain couples TRBV5-8 to TRBJ1-2; 9 bases agree with TRBD1. This CDR3 contains 14 residues. Germline lookup yields CDR1 SGHTS and CDR2 YDEGEE. V shed 5 bases, J shed 3 bases, and the junction held 5 bases outside the gene matches. In DNA, the CDR3 is TGTGCCAGCAGGTATACAGGGGGCGACTATGGCTACACCTTC. Protein sequence: CASRYTGGDYGYTF.

This sequence joins TRBV7-9 and TRBJ1-2, with 7 nucleotides matching TRBD1. The CDR3 loop spans 15 amino acids. After removal of 4 bases from V and 3 bases from J, the junction contained 8 bases not matched to a gene. Per germline, CDR1 SEHNR and CDR2 FQNEAQ (reference sequence). The CDR3 region is CASSSRQGSDYGYTF. The CDR3 nucleotides are TGTGCCAGCAGCTCGCGACAGGGAAGCGACTATGGCTACACCTTC.

The chain employs TRBV10-3 and TRBJ2-7; TRBD2 aligns across 11 bases. Germline CDR1 ENHRY, CDR2 SYGVKD. After removal of 5 bases from V and 1 base from J, the junction contained 7 bases not matched to a gene. CDR3 length: 16 amino acids. CDR3 sequence reads: CAISPSSGRVSYEQYF. Written as DNA, the CDR3 is TGTGCCATCAGTCCCAGTAGCGGGAGGGTTTCCTACGAGCAGTACTTC.

With respect to this clonotype: This may be a read error, as it is one base from a much larger clone. The rearrangement joins TRBV5-1 to TRBJ2-5; D call uncertain. V lost 2 bases and J 4 bases, leaving 9 bases between the germline ends. The CDR3 extends over 13 amino acids. Germline V gives CDR1 SGHRS, CDR2 YFSETQ. The CDR3 DNA follows: TGCGCCAGCAGCTTATGGAGACCAGAGACCCAGTACTTC. This encodes CASSLWRPETQYF.

This clonotype was detected many times. The chain combines TRBV6-5 with TRBJ2-5; D assignment may be TRBD1 or TRBD2 (5 bases each). CDR3 size: 12 residues. Germline assignment: CDR1 MNHEY and CDR2 SVGAGI. With 6 bases removed from V and 4 bases from J, the gap between germline ends came to 9 bases. The CDR3 DNA reads as TGTGCCAGCAGCCGGGGCCTAGAGACCCAGTACTTC. Translated, it gives CASSRGLETQYF.

The CDR3 DNA is TGTGCCAGCAGTTACTCATTCGGCAATGAGCAGTTCTTC. This encodes CASSYSFGNEQFF. This sequence joins TRBV6-6 and TRBJ2-1; D remains unclear. CDR3 size: 13 residues. The V end was cut by 0 bases, the J end by 6 bases, with 6 bases between. The germline V gene has CDR1 MNHNY and CDR2 SVGAGI (reference sequence).

The sample holds many counts of this clonotype. The chain carries TRBV14 and TRBJ2-1; 7 bases match TRBD1. J was trimmed by 7 bases and V by 5 bases; bases with no gene match: 14. Per the germline V gene, CDR1 is SGHDN and CDR2 is FVKESK. The CDR3 is 16 amino acids. The CDR3 loop reads CASSKRQGKKGNEQFF. CDR3 DNA sequence: TGTGCCAGCAGCAAAAGACAGGGAAAAAAAGGGAATGAGCAGTTCTTC. Combining the CDR3 with reference TRBV14 and TRBJ2-1 gives the whole variable domain EAGVTQFPSHSVIEKGQTVTLRCDPISGHDNLYWYRRVMGKEIKFLLHFVKESKQDESGMPNNRFLAERTGGTYSTLKVQPAELEDSGVYFCASSKRQGKKGNEQFFGPGTRLTVL.

This clonotype was recorded many times. The genes are TRBV20-1 and TRBJ2-3, with D possibly TRBD2 on 7 matching bases. Germline CDR1 and CDR2: DFQATT and SNEGSKA (reference sequence). Trimming took off 0 bases at V and 4 bases at J, with 29 bases between the two ends. The CDR3 sequence is 20 residues long. The CDR3 DNA is TGCAGTGCTAGAGATCAGCAGGGGACTATTCGTTTAACCCGGTCAGATACGCAGTATTTT. Amino acid sequence: CSARDQQGTIRLTRSDTQYF.

This chain uses TRBV29-1 with TRBJ2-1, with 8 bases identical to TRBD1. This CDR3 region has 14 residues. The germline CDR1 and CDR2 sequences are SQVTM and ANQGSEA. Trimming cost V 7 bases and J 4 bases; bases outside gene matches: 9. CDR3 DNA: TGCAGCGCCTTGACAGGGGAAGGGTACAATGAGCAGTTCTTC. Residues: CSALTGEGYNEQFF.

This clonotype has a count of ten or more. The rearrangement uses TRBV20-1 and TRBJ2-7; D may be TRBD2 (6 bases). Germline assignment: CDR1 DFQATT and CDR2 SNEGSKA (reference sequence). This CDR3 spans 15 amino acids. V gave up 5 bases and J gave up 3 bases, with 20 bases separating them. The CDR3 DNA reads as TGCAGTGCTGAACCGGGGGAGTCCCTTATCTACGAGCAGTACTTC. It specifies CSAEPGESLIYEQYF.

V and J are TRBV4-3 and TRBJ2-6, with no clear D. CDR1 is LGHNA, CDR2 YSLEER, per germline. The CDR3 runs 15 residues. The ends were cut back, 0 bases at V and 0 bases at J, with 3 bases in the middle. The chain's CDR3 is CASSQEHSGANVLTF. The CDR3 bases are TGCGCCAGCAGCCAAGAACACTCTGGGGCCAACGTCCTGACTTTC.

This clonotype was recorded a few times. This rearrangement joins TRBV6-1 to TRBJ2-3; possible D gene TRBD2, 7 bases. Between the trimmed V and J ends, which lost 6 bases and 0 bases, there was a span of 16 bases. The CDR3 runs 16 residues. CDR1 and CDR2 (germline): MNHNS, SASEGT. CDR3 region: CASRDWGGPSTDTQYF. CDR3 nucleotide sequence: TGTGCCAGCAGGGATTGGGGGGGCCCTAGCACAGATACGCAGTATTTT.

This clonotype was counted a few times. This chain links TRBV7-8 with TRBJ1-4; 7 bases are shared with TRBD1. The CDR3 length is 15 residues. Germline V gene sequence: CDR1 SGHVS, CDR2 FQNEAQ. The V and J ends lost 5 bases and 2 bases, in that order; junction bases with no gene match: 5. This chain's CDR3 is CASSPQGSTNEKLFF. The DNA of the CDR3 is TGTGCCAGCAGCCCACAGGGGTCGACTAATGAAAAACTGTTTTTT.

This clonotype was observed a few times. This sequence joins TRBV12-3 or TRBV12-4 and TRBJ2-7; D is uncertain. With 1 base removed from V and 4 bases from J, the gap between germline ends came to 11 bases. The CDR3 sequence is 14 residues long. The CDR3 protein is CASSLGHRSYEQYF. The CDR3 DNA reads TGTGCCAGCAGTTTAGGACATAGATCTTACGAGCAGTACTTC.

The chain has TRBV29-1 and TRBJ2-2, with TRBD1 matching over 8 bases. With 7 bases clipped from V and 1 base from J, the junction kept 5 bases outside the gene matches. The CDR3 runs to 14 residues. Germline CDR1 reads SQVTM; CDR2 reads ANQGSEA. The CDR3 DNA reads TGCAGCGCCGGACAGGGCCAGAACACCGGGGAGCTGTTTTTT. Translating gives CSAGQGQNTGELFF.

This clonotype has just a few counts. The chain carries TRBV5-1 and TRBJ1-1; 7 bases match TRBD1. This CDR3 region has 18 residues. Germline V lookup: CDR1 SGHRS, CDR2 YFSETQ. Germline trimming cut 0 bases from V and 1 base from J; bases unmatched to any gene: 12. CDR3 DNA: TGCGCCAGCAGCTTGGGTCGGAGACCCGGGACAGAGAACACTGAAGCTTTCTTT. Amino acid sequence: CASSLGRRPGTENTEAFF.

The rearrangement joins TRBV7-2 to TRBJ2-1, with a tentative D call TRBD2 (6 bases). V lost 2 bases and J lost 6, with 14 bases in between. The CDR3 has 15 amino acids. Germline lookup yields CDR1 SGHTA and CDR2 FQGNSA. As DNA, the CDR3 is TGTGCCAGCAGCTTACCTAGCGCGCGTTCCAATGAGCAGTTCTTC. Its translation is CASSLPSARSNEQFF.

This clonotype was seen many times. The chain has TRBV20-1 and TRBJ2-6, with D hard to call. The CDR3 is 14 residues long. Germline V gene lookup returns CDR1 DFQATT and CDR2 SNEGSKA (reference sequence). The germline V and J ends were trimmed by 3 bases and 3 bases, with 9 bases remaining between them. The CDR3, as DNA: TGCAGTGCTAGGAGTGGAAGTGGGGCCAACGTCCTGACTTTC. It specifies CSARSGSGANVLTF.